The sequence of this T cell receptor (beta chain) was determined in a study of OX40 agonist ivuxolimab in advanced cancers. Turning to the study itself: Administration of intravenous ivuxolimab to patients occurred every 2 weeks at 0.01 to 10 mg/kg. Study-wide results and limits: Normalized T-cell clonal expansion was also low in a subset of nonresponders. Clonal expansion was among the lowest in partial responders at 0.1-3.0 mg/kg, especially CD8+.

Trimming took off 5 bases at V and 4 bases at J, with 12 bases between the two ends. Germline V gene lookup returns CDR1 SGHNT and CDR2 YENEEA. The CDR3 has 13 amino acids. This clone was detected only once. The antigen is undetermined. Clones were read by immunoSEQ multiplex PCR, and TCRdb kept only the in-frame ones, dropping some. The top ten clones hold around 2.5% of a sample with roughly 90,000 clones, 94% of them seen once. The sequence came from an adult with an advanced solid tumor such as melanoma, head and neck, liver or kidney cancer. V gene TRBV11-3 combines with J gene TRBJ2-7; D assignment may be TRBD1 or TRBD2 (6 bases each). Sequences were derived from CD4+ or CD8+ T cells sorted from blood, sampled in a trial of the OX40 agonist ivuxolimab. CDR3 loop: CASSPGAAYEQYF. The DNA for the CDR3 is TGTGCCAGCAGCCCGGGGGCCGCGTACGAGCAGTACTTC.